Following are 29 T cell receptor beta chains from one sample sequenced in a study of T cells after yellow fever vaccination. TCRdb reprocessed the 5' RACE reads via MiXCR and lists one record per CDR3 protein. Altogether 500,000 to 700,000 distinct CDR3 sequences are present, roughly 21% being singletons, with the ten largest covering over 11%. This material consisted of PBMCs, taken 15 days after the yellow fever booster vaccination. The source of these receptors is a young man who received the YFV17D yellow fever vaccine.

The chain carries TRBV27 and TRBJ2-7, with TRBD1 matching over 7 bases. Germline CDR1 MNHEY, CDR2 SMNVEV (reference sequence). This CDR3 region has 15 residues. With V trimmed by 5 bases and J by 2 bases, 9 bases remained unmatched. The CDR3 DNA is TGTGCCAGCAGTACCTACGGGACAGCGACCTACGAGCAGTACTTC. This gives the protein CASSTYGTATYEQYF.

The V call is TRBV29-1, the J call TRBJ1-2; D is uncertain. Germline values: CDR1 SQVTM, CDR2 ANQGSEA. CDR3 size: 11 residues. V was shortened by 2 bases and J by 6 bases, with 7 bases between the two germline ends. CDR3 DNA: TGCAGCGTTGAACGGGCTAATGGCTACACCTTC. Amino acids: CSVERANGYTF.

The J gene is TRBJ2-3, the V gene TRBV5-6; 7 bases match TRBD2. The CDR3 covers 18 residues. The germline CDR1 and CDR2 sequences are SGHDT and YYEEEE. After removal of 1 base from V and 2 bases from J, the junction contained 13 bases not matched to a gene. The CDR3 protein is CASSLWGGGGVLTDTQYF. The CDR3 DNA follows: TGTGCCAGCAGCTTGTGGGGGGGTGGCGGAGTCCTCACAGATACGCAGTATTTT. The variable domain in full, with the rest retrieved from reference TRBV5-6 and TRBJ2-3, is DAGVTQSPTHLIKTRGQQVTLRCSPKSGHDTVSWYQQALGQGPQFIFQYYEEEERQRGNFPDRFSGHQFPNYSSELNVNALLLGDSALYLCASSLWGGGGVLTDTQYFGPGTRLTVL.

This clonotype has a handful of counts. This chain joins TRBV20-1 and TRBJ2-3, with 10 bases that match TRBD2. The CDR3 runs to 14 residues. Germline CDR1 DFQATT, CDR2 SNEGSKA (reference sequence). Trimming removed 0 bases from V and 4 bases from J; junction bases left unmatched: 1. CDR3 region: CSARETSGSDTQYF. For the CDR3, the DNA is TGCAGTGCTAGAGAGACTAGCGGGTCAGATACGCAGTATTTT.

V usage is TRBV6-5 and J usage is TRBJ2-7, with TRBD1 matching over 9 bases. The CDR3 length is 16 residues. Trimming at V came to 3 bases and at J to 6 bases, leaving 12 bases not matched to a gene. Germline V gives CDR1 MNHEY, CDR2 SVGAGI. CDR3 protein: CASSYGTGTGETEQYF. The CDR3 DNA reads as TGTGCCAGCAGTTATGGGACAGGGACTGGAGAGACCGAGCAGTACTTC.

The V call is TRBV29-1, the J call TRBJ2-2, with 8 bases identical to TRBD1. Germline V gives CDR1 SQVTM, CDR2 ANQGSEA. CDR3 length equals 11 residues. After removal of 3 bases from V and 16 bases from J, the junction contained 7 bases not matched to a gene. The CDR3 loop reads CSVDGQGARFF. CDR3 DNA sequence: TGCAGCGTTGACGGGCAGGGGGCCCGGTTTTTT.

The V and J genes are TRBV19 and TRBJ2-1; 9 bases map to TRBD1. Trimming at V came to 10 bases and at J to 5 bases, leaving 15 bases not matched to a gene. The CDR3 is made up of 16 amino acids. Germline V CDR1 and CDR2: LNHDA, SQIVND (reference sequence). CDR3: CATSIDRDRVNNEQFF. DNA for the CDR3: TGTGCCACATCCATAGACCGGGACAGGGTGAACAATGAGCAGTTCTTC.

The chain links TRBV5-4 to TRBJ2-2; D gene ambiguous. The CDR3 covers 15 residues. V lost 1 base and J lost 2, with 9 bases in between. Germline CDR1 and CDR2: SGHNT and YYREEE (reference sequence). The CDR3 DNA follows: TGTGCCAGCAGCTTGATTCAGGTTAACACCGGGGAGCTGTTTTTT. Translated: CASSLIQVNTGELFF.

This clonotype was counted only a few times. The chain joins TRBV11-3 to TRBJ2-2, with 7 bases lining up with TRBD1. The CDR3 is 17 residues long. The V gene's germline CDR1 is SGHNT and CDR2 YENEEA. V trimming: 2 bases; J trimming: 2 bases; junction bases outside the gene matches: 8. CDR3 residues: CASSLPSTGQNTGELFF. CDR3 coding DNA: TGTGCCAGCAGCTTACCTTCGACAGGGCAAAACACCGGGGAGCTGTTTTTT.

This clonotype was counted only a few times. The genes are TRBV7-2 and TRBJ2-7, with a tentative D call TRBD2 (5 bases). Germline lookup yields CDR1 SGHTA and CDR2 FQGNSA. Trimming took off 5 bases at V and 2 bases at J, with 16 bases between the two ends. The CDR3 contains 15 residues. The CDR3 nucleotides are TGTGCCAGCAGCCCCCGGGCGAGCGGACCCTACGAGCAGTACTTC. It encodes CASSPRASGPYEQYF.

The chain joins TRBV5-5 to TRBJ1-1; 7 bases align to TRBD1. This CDR3 contains 13 residues. Germline CDR1 is SGHKS and CDR2 is YYEKEE (reference sequence). J lost 8 bases, V lost 0 bases, and 4 bases had no gene match. Here the CDR3 reads CASSLVGGIEAFF. Here the CDR3 DNA reads TGTGCCAGCAGCTTGGTAGGGGGCATCGAAGCTTTCTTT.

CDR3 residues: CASNTAGMIDTQYF. The DNA for the CDR3 is TGTGCCAGTAACACAGCGGGAATGATAGATACGCAGTATTTT. This chain joins TRBV19 and TRBJ2-3; 7 nucleotides line up with TRBD2. Germline-derived CDR1 and CDR2 are LNHDA and SQIVND (reference sequence). Trimming at V came to 7 bases and at J to 5 bases, leaving 9 bases not matched to a gene. The CDR3 spans 14 residues.

This clonotype was counted between two and nine times. The CDR3 sequence is CAISPTTSGDSRGNEQFF. The CDR3 nucleotides are TGTGCCATCAGTCCGACGACTAGCGGGGACTCGAGAGGCAATGAGCAGTTCTTC. This chain joins TRBV10-3 and TRBJ2-1; TRBD2 aligns across 11 bases. V lost 5 bases and J lost 6; bases outside the gene matches: 15. CDR1 is ENHRY and CDR2 is SYGVKD in the germline V gene. The CDR3 is made up of 18 amino acids.

A few counts support this clonotype. V usage is TRBV3-1 and J usage is TRBJ1-1; D is unresolved. The V and J ends lost 4 bases and 0 bases respectively, with 6 bases between them. CDR3 length equals 13 residues. Per the germline V gene, CDR1 is LGHDT and CDR2 is YNNKEL (reference sequence). The CDR3 DNA is TGTGCCAGCAGCCCTAGGATGAACACTGAAGCTTTCTTT. Translated: CASSPRMNTEAFF.

V usage is TRBV6-1 and J usage is TRBJ2-5, with D possibly matching TRBD1 (6 bases). The V gene lost 6 bases and the J gene lost 2 bases, with 13 bases spanning the gap. Germline V lookup: CDR1 MNHNS, CDR2 SASEGT. The length of the CDR3 is 14 residues. The CDR3 loop reads CASRRPGQQETQYF. CDR3 sequence (DNA): TGTGCCAGCAGACGTCCGGGACAACAAGAGACCCAGTACTTC.

The chain links TRBV24-1 to TRBJ2-2, with D hard to call. V was pared by 3 bases and J by 0 bases, with 7 bases between. The length of the CDR3 is 15 residues. Germline assignment: CDR1 KGHDR and CDR2 SFDVKD. The CDR3 nucleotides read TGTGCCACCAGTGATCGGACCGCGAACACCGGGGAGCTGTTTTTT. Translation: CATSDRTANTGELFF.

This clonotype has just a few counts. The rearrangement joins TRBV7-2 to TRBJ2-1, with TRBD1 as a possible D gene (6 bases). The CDR3 contains 13 residues. The V end was cut by 1 base, the J end by 8 bases, with 9 bases between. CDR1 is SGHTA, CDR2 FQGNSA, per germline. CDR3 protein: CASSLGWTDEQFF. The CDR3 DNA reads as TGTGCCAGCAGCTTAGGGTGGACAGATGAGCAGTTCTTC.

This clonotype was seen just once. The chain couples TRBV18 to TRBJ1-3; TRBD1 is a possible D gene (5 bases). V gave up 3 bases and J gave up 2 bases, with 8 bases separating them. The CDR3 is made up of 14 amino acids. Looked up from germline, CDR1 is KGHSH and CDR2 is LQKENI. DNA for the CDR3: TGTGCCAGCTCACCTGTGGGGCCTGGAAACACCATATATTTT. The encoded protein is CASSPVGPGNTIYF. The full variable domain, rest sourced from reference TRBV18 and TRBJ1-3, is NAGVMQNPRHLVRRRGQEARLRCSPMKGHSHVYWYRQLPEEGLKFMVYLQKENIIDESGMPKERFSAEFPKEGPSILRIQQVVRGDSAAYFCASSPVGPGNTIYFGEGSWLTVV.

The rearrangement joins TRBV5-6 to TRBJ2-3; the D call may be TRBD1 or TRBD2 (7 bases each). Trimming left V 4 bases short and J 6 bases short, with 21 bases between. The CDR3 totals 16 residues. Germline V CDR1 and CDR2: SGHDT, YYEEEE. The CDR3 sequence is CASSAAGGGRYDTQYF. CDR3 nucleotide sequence: TGTGCCAGCAGCGCCGCAGGGGGGGGGAGATATGATACGCAGTATTTT.

This clonotype came up a few times. CDR3 sequence reads: CASALIAGYDEQFF. In DNA, the CDR3 is TGTGCCAGCGCCCTAATAGCGGGATATGATGAGCAGTTCTTC. The chain employs TRBV19 and TRBJ2-1; 8 bases fit TRBD2. CDR1 LNHDA and CDR2 SQIVND come from the germline V gene (reference sequence). V shed 9 bases and J 8 bases; nucleotides not matched to a gene: 12. The CDR3 is made up of 14 amino acids.

J is TRBJ2-7 and V is TRBV27; D gene unclear. The length of the CDR3 is 14 residues. In germline, CDR1 is MNHEY, CDR2 SMNVEV (reference sequence). The V end was cut by 3 bases, the J end by 0 bases, with 9 bases between. This CDR3 is CASSFTVNSYEQYF. Here the CDR3 DNA reads TGTGCCAGCAGTTTTACCGTAAACTCCTACGAGCAGTACTTC.

In its sample, this clonotype was seen a few times. The J gene is TRBJ2-4, the V gene TRBV6-1; D is unresolved. Trimming cost V 7 bases and J 8 bases, with 12 bases left between them. The V gene's germline CDR1 is MNHNS and CDR2 SASEGT. CDR3 size: 12 residues. As DNA, the CDR3 is TGTGCCAGCAAGTTAACCTGGGACATTCAGTACTTC. Translation gives CASKLTWDIQYF.

This clonotype occurred a few times. The chain combines TRBV4-3 with TRBJ2-7; D not resolved. CDR1 LGHNA and CDR2 YSLEER come from the germline V gene. Deletions cut 0 bases from V and 1 base from J, with 16 bases between. This CDR3 has 17 amino acids. The CDR3 sequence: CASSQDYGYTPSYEQYF. The CDR3 DNA follows: TGCGCCAGCAGCCAAGACTACGGCTATACGCCATCCTACGAGCAGTACTTC.

At least ten counts were recorded for this clonotype. The chain recombines TRBV5-1 with TRBJ2-5, with a possible D match to TRBD1 (6 bases). From germline, CDR1 is SGHRS and CDR2 YFSETQ. The germline V and J ends were trimmed by 2 bases and 2 bases, with 13 bases remaining between them. This CDR3 has 15 amino acids. The CDR3 nucleotides are TGCGCCAGCAGCTTACCCGGGACATTGCAAGAGACCCAGTACTTC. It codes for CASSLPGTLQETQYF.

This clonotype was picked up a small number of times. The chain couples TRBV18 to TRBJ2-5, with 7 nucleotides matching TRBD2. The germline gives CDR1 KGHSH, CDR2 LQKENI. The junction had 10 bases not matched to a gene; V was cut back by 3 bases and J by 6 bases. The CDR3 loop spans 15 amino acids. The CDR3 DNA sequence: TGTGCCAGCTCACCCCCGGGACTAACCGCGAAGACCCAGTACTTC. As protein: CASSPPGLTAKTQYF.

This clonotype was counted only a few times. The chain carries TRBV3-1 and TRBJ2-1; 13 positions match TRBD2. The CDR3 is 18 amino acids. The V segment lost 3 bases and the J segment 0 bases; nucleotides outside the gene matches: 5. CDR1 and CDR2 (germline): LGHDT, YNNKEL (reference sequence). CDR3 DNA sequence: TGTGCCAGCAGCCAGGCGGGACTAGCGGGAAGCTCCTACAATGAGCAGTTCTTC. Protein: CASSQAGLAGSSYNEQFF.

This clonotype appeared a few times. The CDR3 region is CASSPLDRYQETQYF. The CDR3 DNA follows: TGTGCCAGCAGCCCCCTTGACAGGTACCAAGAGACCCAGTACTTC. This chain links TRBV5-5 with TRBJ2-5, with a weak D call TRBD1 (6 bases). CDR1 SGHKS and CDR2 YYEKEE come from the germline V gene (reference sequence). Trimming stripped 4 bases from V and 0 bases from J, with 13 bases between. The CDR3 is made up of 15 amino acids.

This clonotype has a count of ten or more. The V call is TRBV6-1, the J call TRBJ2-7; 7 bases are shared with TRBD2. The CDR3 sequence is 14 residues long. The ends lost 11 bases at V and 0 bases at J; junction bases unmatched: 10. CDR1 is MNHNS and CDR2 is SASEGT in the germline V gene. Here the CDR3 DNA reads TGTGCCCCCGGGGAGGGAGGGATCTCCTACGAGCAGTACTTC. It codes for CAPGEGGISYEQYF.

V is TRBV25-1 and J is TRBJ2-3; the match to TRBD1 covers 8 bases. V lost 6 bases and J lost 0; bases outside the gene matches: 5. The germline V gene has CDR1 MGHDK and CDR2 SYGVNS. The CDR3 is 15 amino acids. The CDR3 coding sequence is TGTGCCAGCAGCCCCCAGGGGGCGAGCACAGATACGCAGTATTTT. This sequence encodes CASSPQGASTDTQYF.